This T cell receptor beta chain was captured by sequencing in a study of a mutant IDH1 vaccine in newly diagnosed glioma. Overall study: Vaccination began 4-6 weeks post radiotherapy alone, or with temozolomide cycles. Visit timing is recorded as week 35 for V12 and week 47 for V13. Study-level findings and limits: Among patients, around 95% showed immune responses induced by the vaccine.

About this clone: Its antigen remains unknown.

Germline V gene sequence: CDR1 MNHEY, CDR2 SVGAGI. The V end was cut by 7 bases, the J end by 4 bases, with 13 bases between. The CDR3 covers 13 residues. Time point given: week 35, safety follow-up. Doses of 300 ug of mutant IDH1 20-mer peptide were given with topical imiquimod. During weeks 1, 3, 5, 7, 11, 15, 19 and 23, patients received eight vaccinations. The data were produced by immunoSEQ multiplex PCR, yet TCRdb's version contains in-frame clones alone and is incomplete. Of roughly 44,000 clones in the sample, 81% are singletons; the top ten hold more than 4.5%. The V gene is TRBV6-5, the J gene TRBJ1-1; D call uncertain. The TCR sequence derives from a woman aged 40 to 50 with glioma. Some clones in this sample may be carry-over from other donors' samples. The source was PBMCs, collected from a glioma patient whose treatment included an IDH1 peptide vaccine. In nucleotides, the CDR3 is TGTGCCAGCACAACGGGCCGGAGCACTGAAGCTTTCTTT. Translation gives CASTTGRSTEAFF.